The TCR beta chain described here comes from a study of blood T cell repertoires in COVID-19. Across the study: Collection of acute and convalescent COVID-19 samples took place in the United States, Italy and Spain.

The length of the CDR3 is 14 residues. Per the germline V gene, CDR1 is LNHDA and CDR2 is SQIVND (reference sequence). Trimming left V 4 bases short and J 3 bases short, with 10 bases between. In the original analysis: Researchers report that nucleated cell counts were estimated from reference gene primer amplification. The method was immunoSEQ multiplex PCR; TCRdb's version includes in-frame clones alone and lacks a portion of them. The V and J calls and clone size come from that table; D and trimming were worked out from the DNA. The sample carries about 260,000 clones, approximately 84% recorded once.

Sequenced material: peripheral blood. The sequence derives from a human donor in a cohort sampled during active COVID-19. The chain couples TRBV19 to TRBJ2-1; D possibly corresponds to TRBD2 (7 bases). The CDR3 nucleotides are TGTGCCAGTAGTAGCGGGGGCCTCTACAATGAGCAGTTCTTC. It yields the protein CASSSGGLYNEQFF.